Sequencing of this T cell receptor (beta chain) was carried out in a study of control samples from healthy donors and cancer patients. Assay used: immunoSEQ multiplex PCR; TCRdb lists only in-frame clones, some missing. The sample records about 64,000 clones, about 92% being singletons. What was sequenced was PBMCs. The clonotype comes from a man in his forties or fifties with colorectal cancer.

CDR3 residues: CASSVDGASGNTIYF. The CDR3 bases are TGTGCCAGCAGCGTAGATGGGGCCTCTGGAAACACCATATATTTT. This chain uses TRBV9 with TRBJ1-3, with a weak D call TRBD1 (5 bases). CDR1 is SGDLS, CDR2 YYNGEE, per germline. The V and J ends lost 0 bases and 0 bases respectively, with 7 bases between them. The CDR3 is 15 amino acids. Combining the CDR3 with reference TRBV9 and TRBJ1-3 gives the whole variable domain DSGVTQTPKHLITATGQRVTLRCSPRSGDLSVYWYQQSLDQGLQFLIQYYNGEERAKGNILERFSAQQFPDLHSELNLSSLELGDSALYFCASSVDGASGNTIYFGEGSWLTVV.